A single sample gave rise to the 31 T cell receptor beta chains below, sequenced in a study of siplizumab effects on memory and regulatory T cells. Profiled with immunoSEQ multiplex PCR; TCRdb holds only in-frame clones, not every one. The profile shows 60,000 to 70,000 clones, over 70% of them singletons. The material sequenced was Tregs sorted from blood. The receptors here all came from a human donor in good health.

The chain employs TRBV6-1 and TRBJ2-2; D unresolved. The CDR3 is 11 residues long. Looked up from germline, CDR1 is MNHNS and CDR2 is SASEGT. The germline V and J ends were trimmed by 2 bases and 7 bases, with 2 bases remaining between them. CDR3: CASSELGELFF. The CDR3 DNA is TGTGCCAGCAGTGAACTCGGGGAGCTGTTTTTT.

The chain joins TRBV19 to TRBJ2-7; 7 positions match TRBD1. The V gene end was trimmed by 2 bases and the J gene end by 1 base; junction bases not matched to a gene: 2. The germline CDR1 and CDR2 sequences are LNHDA and SQIVND (reference sequence). The CDR3 covers 14 residues. The CDR3 DNA sequence: TGTGCCAGTAGTATATCCAGGGGGTCCTACGAGCAGTACTTC. This codes for CASSISRGSYEQYF.

This chain connects TRBV6-4 to TRBJ1-2, with 7 bases lining up with TRBD1. Germline-derived CDR1 and CDR2 are MRHNA and SNTAGT. This CDR3 has 15 amino acids. The V segment lost 5 bases and the J segment 2 bases; nucleotides outside the gene matches: 8. Here the CDR3 reads CASSYLTGENYGYTF. CDR3 DNA: TGTGCCAGCAGTTACCTAACAGGGGAGAACTATGGCTACACCTTC.

The chain is built from TRBV7-2 and TRBJ2-7, with 9 bases fitting TRBD2. This CDR3 is 15 amino acids long. Germline CDR1 reads SGHTA; CDR2 reads FQGNSA. V lost 0 bases and J lost 7; bases outside the gene matches: 7. CDR3 nucleotides: TGTGCCAGCAGCTTAGCGGCGGGAGGGCCTCAAGAGCAGTACTTC. Translated: CASSLAAGGPQEQYF. Full variable domain (rest looked up from reference TRBV7-2 and TRBJ2-7): GAGVSQSPSNKVTEKGKDVELRCDPISGHTALYWYRQSLGQGLEFLIYFQGNSAPDKSGLPSDRFSAERTGGSVSTLTIQRTQQEDSAVYLCASSLAAGGPQEQYFGPGTRLTVT.

This chain links TRBV5-1 with TRBJ2-4; unclear D gene. The CDR3 contains 16 residues. V was pared by 0 bases and J by 0 bases, with 10 bases between. The germline V gene encodes CDR1 SGHRS and CDR2 YFSETQ. The CDR3 DNA reads as TGCGCCAGCAGCTTGGGCGGTAATCTAGCCAAAAACATTCAGTACTTC. Translating it yields CASSLGGNLAKNIQYF. Variable domain in full (rest from reference TRBV5-1 and TRBJ2-4): KAGVTQTPRYLIKTRGQQVTLSCSPISGHRSVSWYQQTPGQGLQFLFEYFSETQRNKGNFPGRFSGRQFSNSRSEMNVSTLELGDSALYLCASSLGGNLAKNIQYFGAGTRLSVL.

This chain uses TRBV11-3 with TRBJ2-5; D may be TRBD2 (6 bases). The germline V and J ends were trimmed by 5 bases and 5 bases, with 12 bases remaining between them. Per the germline V gene, CDR1 is SGHNT and CDR2 is YENEEA. This CDR3 contains 13 residues. CDR3 in amino acids: CASSASGWETQYF. The CDR3 nucleotides read TGTGCCAGCAGCGCAAGCGGGTGGGAGACCCAGTACTTC.

The chain joins TRBV15 to TRBJ2-1; 8 bases are shared with TRBD2. The CDR3 contains 17 residues. Germline V lookup: CDR1 LNHNV, CDR2 YYDKDF (reference sequence). J was trimmed by 2 bases and V by 3 bases; bases with no gene match: 9. The CDR3 DNA follows: TGTGCCACCAGCAGGGGGTTTTCGGGAGGGCCCTACAATGAGCAGTTCTTC. Translation gives CATSRGFSGGPYNEQFF. The full variable domain, completed using reference TRBV15 and TRBJ2-1, is DAMVIQNPRYQVTQFGKPVTLSCSQTLNHNVMYWYQQKSSQAPKLLFHYYDKDFNNEADTPDNFQSRRPNTSFCFLDIRSPGLGDTAMYLCATSRGFSGGPYNEQFFGPGTRLTVL.

This clone has a single count. The V and J genes are TRBV9 and TRBJ1-3; TRBD1 matches 8 bases. Germline V gives CDR1 SGDLS, CDR2 YYNGEE. V lost 4 bases and J lost 0; bases outside the gene matches: 6. This CDR3 contains 16 residues. CDR3 region: CASSPRGQGSGNTIYF. For the CDR3, the DNA is TGTGCCAGCAGCCCGCGCGGACAGGGCTCTGGAAACACCATATATTTT. The full variable domain, completed using reference TRBV9 and TRBJ1-3, is DSGVTQTPKHLITATGQRVTLRCSPRSGDLSVYWYQQSLDQGLQFLIQYYNGEERAKGNILERFSAQQFPDLHSELNLSSLELGDSALYFCASSPRGQGSGNTIYFGEGSWLTVV.

This clone was counted only a few times. This sequence joins TRBV5-1 and TRBJ1-1; D ambiguous. The V end was cut by 1 base, the J end by 1 base, with 8 bases between. Looked up from germline, CDR1 is SGHRS and CDR2 is YFSETQ. The CDR3 length is 14 residues. The CDR3 loop is CASSLHSRNTEAFF. CDR3 in DNA: TGCGCCAGCAGCTTGCACAGCAGGAACACTGAAGCTTTCTTT.

This rearrangement joins TRBV18 to TRBJ2-2, with no clear D. Germline CDR1 and CDR2: KGHSH and LQKENI. The CDR3 sequence is 17 residues long. V gave up 0 bases and J gave up 0 bases, with 11 bases separating them. Here the CDR3 DNA reads TGTGCCAGCTCACCACCGCTGCTAGGTTCGAACACCGGGGAGCTGTTTTTT. This sequence encodes CASSPPLLGSNTGELFF.

This sequence joins TRBV5-1 and TRBJ2-7, with D unclear. The germline V gene encodes CDR1 SGHRS and CDR2 YFSETQ. The CDR3 spans 12 residues. Between the trimmed V and J ends, which lost 1 base and 4 bases, there was a span of 6 bases. CDR3 region: CASSLSGYEQYF. Written as DNA, the CDR3 is TGCGCCAGCAGCTTGAGTGGTTACGAGCAGTACTTC.

On this clone: Its ends do not fully match the called genes, so a read error is possible. This CDR3 is CASRKVGGETYEQYF. The CDR3, as DNA: TGTGCCAGCCGCAAGGTTGGGGGGGAAACCTACGAGCAGTACTTC. V and J are TRBV5-1 and TRBJ2-7; TRBD2 matches at 7 bases. Germline CDR1 reads SGHRS; CDR2 reads YFSETQ. The CDR3 totals 15 residues. Using reference TRBV5-1 and TRBJ2-7 for the parts outside the CDR3, the full variable domain is KAGVTQTPRYLIKTRGQQVTLSCSPISGHRSVSWYQQTPGQGLQFLFEYFSETQRNKGNFPGRFSGRQFSNSRSEMNVSTLELGDSALYLCASRKVGGETYEQYFGPGTRLTVT.

This clone occurred once. CDR3 sequence: CASSEAHPSYGELFF. CDR3 coding DNA: TGTGCCAGTAGTGAGGCTCACCCGAGCTACGGGGAGCTGTTTTTT. V and J are TRBV19 and TRBJ2-2; no clear D gene. Germline V lookup: CDR1 LNHDA, CDR2 SQIVND (reference sequence). The CDR3 has 15 residues. V lost 5 bases and J lost 7, with 17 bases in between.

The chain joins TRBV6-5 to TRBJ1-2; the D gene is possibly TRBD1 (5 bases). The germline V gene encodes CDR1 MNHEY and CDR2 SVGAGI. CDR3 length equals 14 residues. Trimming pared 6 bases from V and 8 bases from J, leaving 19 bases between. CDR3: CASRSQGRPRGYTF. CDR3 nucleotide sequence: TGTGCCAGCAGGTCCCAGGGACGGCCCCGGGGCTACACCTTC.

The chain recombines TRBV5-1 with TRBJ2-6; no firm D call. The ends were cut back, 4 bases at V and 0 bases at J, with 14 bases in the middle. Germline V CDR1 and CDR2: SGHRS, YFSETQ. CDR3 length: 17 residues. The CDR3 sequence is CASSAYLFPSGANVLTF. In nucleotides, the CDR3 is TGCGCCAGCAGCGCATATCTGTTCCCCTCTGGGGCCAACGTCCTGACTTTC.

This chain joins TRBV27 and TRBJ2-7; TRBD1 matches 7 bases. This CDR3 comprises 14 residues. The germline gives CDR1 MNHEY, CDR2 SMNVEV (reference sequence). V shed 3 bases and J 4 bases; nucleotides not matched to a gene: 6. CDR3 loop: CASSFSGTAYEQYF. The CDR3 nucleotides read TGTGCCAGCAGTTTCTCCGGGACAGCTTACGAGCAGTACTTC.

V is TRBV7-9 and J is TRBJ2-1, with D maybe TRBD1 (7 bases). Germline assignment: CDR1 SEHNR and CDR2 FQNEAQ (reference sequence). Trimming shortened V by 3 bases and J by 5 bases, and 11 bases separated the two germline ends. There are 14 residues in the CDR3. CDR3 sequence: CASSLGGQDNEQFF. The DNA for the CDR3 is TGTGCCAGCAGCTTGGGAGGACAGGACAATGAGCAGTTCTTC.

V gene TRBV10-3 combines with J gene TRBJ2-2; D is perhaps TRBD1 (5 bases). V was trimmed by 0 bases and J by 0 bases, leaving 8 bases between them. Germline V gene sequence: CDR1 ENHRY, CDR2 SYGVKD. CDR3 length: 16 amino acids. CDR3 DNA: TGTGCCATCAGTGAGTCAAGGGGAACGAACACCGGGGAGCTGTTTTTT. Translation gives CAISESRGTNTGELFF.

The chain recombines TRBV5-5 with TRBJ1-3; no firm D call. Germline CDR1 is SGHKS and CDR2 is YYEKEE (reference sequence). There are 12 residues in the CDR3. The germline V and J ends were trimmed by 4 bases and 2 bases, with 4 bases remaining between them. As DNA, the CDR3 is TGTGCCAGCAGCCCAACTGGAAACACCATATATTTT. Its protein product is CASSPTGNTIYF. Using reference TRBV5-5 and TRBJ1-3 for the parts outside the CDR3, the full variable domain is DAGVTQSPTHLIKTRGQQVTLRCSPISGHKSVSWYQQVLGQGPQFIFQYYEKEERGRGNFPDRFSARQFPNYSSELNVNALLLGDSALYLCASSPTGNTIYFGEGSWLTVV.

This clone was recorded only once. This chain connects TRBV5-6 to TRBJ2-1, with D uncertain. From germline, CDR1 is SGHDT and CDR2 YYEEEE. The CDR3 has 13 amino acids. V shed 0 bases and J shed 8 bases, with 9 bases lying between them. The CDR3 sequence: CASSLVGGDEQFF. CDR3 DNA sequence: TGTGCCAGCAGCTTGGTAGGTGGGGATGAGCAGTTCTTC.

This clone was observed many times. The rearrangement links TRBV19 to TRBJ1-2; 7 bases are a match to TRBD1. This CDR3 has 14 residues. From germline, CDR1 is LNHDA and CDR2 SQIVND (reference sequence). V lost 4 bases and J lost 2; bases outside the gene matches: 4. CDR3 region: CASSTGGQNYGYTF. The CDR3 coding sequence is TGTGCCAGTAGTACGGGGGGACAGAACTATGGCTACACCTTC.

The rearrangement uses TRBV11-3 and TRBJ1-1; no firm D call. With 0 bases removed from V and 1 base from J, the gap between germline ends came to 9 bases. This CDR3 has 15 amino acids. The germline gives CDR1 SGHNT, CDR2 YENEEA. The CDR3 region has the DNA TGTGCCAGCAGCTTAGATACGAGGCCGAACACTGAAGCTTTCTTT. Protein: CASSLDTRPNTEAFF.

The gene calls are TRBV10-3 and TRBJ1-2; unclear D gene. The V end lost 10 bases, the J end lost 4 bases, and 13 bases lay between the germline ends. This CDR3 has 12 residues. Germline assignment: CDR1 ENHRY and CDR2 SYGVKD. The CDR3 loop is CATLDLSYGYTF. CDR3 in DNA: TGTGCCACCCTCGACCTGTCCTATGGCTACACCTTC.

The table lists this clone with a count of one. The V gene is TRBV6-6, the J gene TRBJ1-2, with TRBD1 as a possible D gene (5 bases). The CDR3 has 16 amino acids. Germline CDR1 is MNHNY and CDR2 is SVGAGI (reference sequence). V lost 4 bases to trimming and J lost 1 base, with 16 bases between them. CDR3 DNA: TGTGCCAGCAGTTTGAGTCCAGACAGCCGTAACTATGGCTACACCTTC. Amino acid sequence: CASSLSPDSRNYGYTF.

The V gene is TRBV5-5, the J gene TRBJ1-2, with D perhaps matching TRBD1 (5 bases). CDR1 is SGHKS and CDR2 is YYEKEE in the germline V gene (reference sequence). V was pared by 7 bases and J by 1 base, with 11 bases between. This CDR3 spans 13 amino acids. The CDR3 loop is CASSRGLNYGYTF. CDR3 nucleotide sequence: TGTGCCAGCTCTAGGGGACTTAACTATGGCTACACCTTC.

V usage is TRBV18 and J usage is TRBJ2-7; D unclear. The ends were cut back, 0 bases at V and 1 base at J, with 7 bases in the middle. Germline-derived CDR1 and CDR2 are KGHSH and LQKENI. CDR3 length: 14 amino acids. The DNA for the CDR3 is TGTGCCAGCTCACCACCTGGCAGGTCCTACGAGCAGTACTTC. This sequence encodes CASSPPGRSYEQYF.

This clone was counted once. The CDR3 reads CASSILGQGISSYEQYF. CDR3 DNA sequence: TGTGCCAGTAGTATCTTGGGACAGGGAATTTCGTCTTACGAGCAGTACTTC. The chain joins TRBV19 to TRBJ2-7; TRBD1 agrees at 9 bases. Germline CDR1 and CDR2: LNHDA and SQIVND (reference sequence). The V gene end was trimmed by 3 bases and the J gene end by 4 bases; junction bases not matched to a gene: 13. The CDR3 spans 17 residues.

The V call is TRBV10-3, the J call TRBJ2-7; TRBD1 agrees at 9 bases. The ends lost 5 bases at V and 9 bases at J; junction bases unmatched: 17. Germline assignment: CDR1 ENHRY and CDR2 SYGVKD. The CDR3 length is 16 residues. CDR3: CAISQTQRDRVFGQYF. CDR3 in DNA: TGTGCCATCAGTCAAACACAACGGGACAGGGTGTTCGGGCAGTACTTC.

This chain uses TRBV5-4 with TRBJ2-3; 10 positions agree with TRBD2. The CDR3 is 16 amino acids. V lost 0 bases to trimming and J lost 4 bases; unmatched junction nucleotides: 5. The V gene's germline CDR1 is SGHNT and CDR2 YYREEE (reference sequence). CDR3 region: CASSLVLAGGADTQYF. CDR3 sequence (DNA): TGTGCCAGCAGCTTGGTGTTAGCGGGAGGAGCAGATACGCAGTATTTT.

The V gene is TRBV7-3, the J gene TRBJ2-3, with 9 bases fitting TRBD2. CDR3 length equals 17 residues. Per the germline V gene, CDR1 is SGHTA and CDR2 is FQGTGA. V shed 1 base, J shed 5 bases, and the junction held 10 bases outside the gene matches. The CDR3 loop is CASSLSGGSGRRDTQYF. DNA for the CDR3: TGTGCCAGCAGCTTAAGCGGGGGTAGCGGGAGACGAGATACGCAGTATTTT.

The chain has TRBV15 and TRBJ2-5, with D possibly matching TRBD1 (6 bases). The CDR3 has 18 residues. Germline assignment: CDR1 LNHNV and CDR2 YYDKDF (reference sequence). V was pared by 1 base and J by 7 bases, with 25 bases between. CDR3 in amino acids: CATSRGVQGAYGRATQYF. DNA for the CDR3: TGTGCCACCAGCAGAGGAGTACAGGGCGCCTACGGAAGGGCGACCCAGTACTTC.